The next 24 T cell receptor beta chains were all read from a single sample in a study of T cells expressing NK-cell markers. After re-calling the 5' RACE reads, TCRdb lists one entry per CDR3 protein, DNA absent. The sample data list some 120,000 distinct CDR3 sequences. Source material: blood T cells: a sorted CD56 or NKG2C T cell subset, CD4+ or CD8+ T cells, or bulk PBMC T cells (not recorded which). The receptors originated from a woman aged 18 to 69 in good health.

The V gene is TRBV5-4, the J gene TRBJ1-1. Germline V CDR1 and CDR2: SGHNT, YYREEE (reference sequence). The CDR3 spans 12 residues. The CDR3 protein is CASSSDTTEAFF. The variable domain in full, completed from reference TRBV5-4 and TRBJ1-1, reads ETGVTQSPTHLIKTRGQQVTLRCSSQSGHNTVSWYQQALGQGPQFIFQYYREEENGRGNFPPRFSGLQFPNYSSELNVNALELDDSALYLCASSSDTTEAFFGQGTRLTVV.

The V and J genes are TRBV7-3 and TRBJ2-3; TCRdb's D call, TRBD2, is unchecked because there is no DNA. This CDR3 has 15 amino acids. From germline, CDR1 is SGHTA and CDR2 FQGTGA. CDR3: CASSPTSGGTDTQYF.

The chain employs TRBV6-1 and TRBJ2-1; TCRdb's D call, TRBD2, is unchecked because there is no DNA. The CDR3 is made up of 16 amino acids. Germline V gene lookup returns CDR1 MNHNS and CDR2 SASEGT. The CDR3 loop reads CASSMGLAGEYNEQFF.

The chain has TRBV21-1 and TRBJ2-7; checking the TCRdb D call of TRBD2 is not possible without DNA. TRBV21-1 counts as a pseudogene. This CDR3 is 13 amino acids long. The CDR3 is CASRTSGRDEQYF.

V usage is TRBV5-6 and J usage is TRBJ1-2. This CDR3 comprises 13 residues. Germline V CDR1 and CDR2: SGHDT, YYEEEE. The CDR3: CASKETSHYGYTF.

The CDR3 region is CAAERETEAFF. This chain uses TRBV2 with TRBJ1-1. Looked up from germline, CDR1 is SNHLY and CDR2 is FYNNEI. The length of the CDR3 is 11 residues.

The chain recombines TRBV6-4 with TRBJ2-2; the TRBD1 assignment by TCRdb is unverifiable without DNA. The CDR3 is 15 residues long. Germline V gene sequence: CDR1 MRHNA, CDR2 SNTAGT. CDR3: CASSDSAGGTGELFF.

This CDR3 is CASSRILGTGFYEQYF. The J gene is TRBJ2-7, the V gene TRBV12-3 or TRBV12-4; the TRBD1 assignment by TCRdb is unverifiable without DNA. There are 16 residues in the CDR3.

The chain combines TRBV9 with TRBJ2-7. The V gene's germline CDR1 is SGDLS and CDR2 YYNGEE. The CDR3 runs to 14 residues. The CDR3: CASSVDGVLNEQYF.

The chain is built from TRBV27 and TRBJ2-1. Germline-derived CDR1 and CDR2 are MNHEY and SMNVEV (reference sequence). CDR3 size: 13 residues. CDR3 amino acids: CASSLDSYNEQFF.

The chain couples TRBV28 to TRBJ2-7; TCRdb proposes TRBD2, but this gene call is untestable without DNA. Per the germline V gene, CDR1 is MDHEN and CDR2 is SYDVKM. The CDR3 runs to 16 residues. The CDR3 loop reads CASSPGLAGGPREQYF.

The rearrangement joins TRBV29-1 to TRBJ2-3. Germline CDR1 is SQVTM and CDR2 is ANQGSEA. The CDR3 is made up of 13 amino acids. The CDR3 region is CSVEGLRLDTQYF.

The genes are TRBV7-9 and TRBJ2-1; TCRdb selects TRBD1, and the lack of DNA leaves this call unchecked. Germline V gene data show CDR1 as SEHNR and CDR2 as FQNEAQ (reference sequence). The CDR3 length is 14 residues. CDR3 region: CASSVGTGANEQFF. Using reference TRBV7-9 and TRBJ2-1 for the parts outside the CDR3, the full variable domain is DTGVSQNPRHKITKRGQNVTFRCDPISEHNRLYWYRQTLGQGPEFLTYFQNEAQLEKSRLLSDRFSAERPKGSFSTLEIQRTEQGDSAMYLCASSVGTGANEQFFGPGTRLTVL.

The rearrangement uses TRBV6-1 and TRBJ2-1; the D gene TCRdb calls, TRBD2, cannot be checked with no DNA. CDR1 is MNHNS, CDR2 SASEGT, per germline. The CDR3 has 15 amino acids. The CDR3 spells CASSEKLAGGDEQFF.

The chain carries TRBV3-1 and TRBJ2-7. CDR1 LGHDT and CDR2 YNNKEL come from the germline V gene (reference sequence). CDR3 length: 13 residues. This CDR3 reads CASSQSRAYEQYF.

The chain has TRBV4-3 and TRBJ2-3. Germline CDR1 reads LGHNA; CDR2 reads YSLEER. The CDR3 has 16 amino acids. CDR3 loop: CASSQDNDRLTDTQYF.

V and J are TRBV15 and TRBJ2-3; TCRdb lists TRBD2, though no DNA is available to test this call. The CDR3 spans 15 residues. Germline V lookup: CDR1 LNHNV, CDR2 YYDKDF (reference sequence). The CDR3 region is CATSSLASVADTQYF.

The chain carries TRBV20-1 and TRBJ2-3; no DNA is available, so the TRBD2 call from TCRdb remains unchecked. CDR3 length equals 17 residues. In germline, CDR1 is DFQATT, CDR2 SNEGSKA (reference sequence). The CDR3 region is CSARAGLGLGSTDTQYF.

This chain links TRBV29-1 with TRBJ2-2; TCRdb calls TRBD1, which cannot be checked without DNA. CDR3 size: 11 residues. Germline assignment: CDR1 SQVTM and CDR2 ANQGSEA. Here the CDR3 reads CSVRQGGELLF.

The genes are TRBV6-5 and TRBJ2-1; TCRdb names TRBD2, which stays unverified in the absence of DNA. CDR1 and CDR2 from the germline V gene are MNHEY and SVGAGI. The CDR3 has 13 residues. CDR3 region: CASSYSPRGEQFF.

The gene calls are TRBV9 and TRBJ1-1; TCRdb returns TRBD1, unconfirmable since there is no DNA. The CDR3 runs to 18 residues. Per the germline V gene, CDR1 is SGDLS and CDR2 is YYNGEE. The CDR3 spells CASSATPIRDTRDTEAFF. The full variable domain, in which reference TRBV9 and TRBJ1-1 provide the parts outside the CDR3, is DSGVTQTPKHLITATGQRVTLRCSPRSGDLSVYWYQQSLDQGLQFLIQYYNGEERAKGNILERFSAQQFPDLHSELNLSSLELGDSALYFCASSATPIRDTRDTEAFFGQGTRLTVV.

The genes are TRBV27 and TRBJ2-7; there is no DNA to check the TCRdb D call of TRBD1. CDR1 is MNHEY and CDR2 is SMNVEV in the germline V gene (reference sequence). The CDR3 spans 17 residues. This chain's CDR3 is CASSPIEIHGKGDEQYF.

V is TRBV5-1 and J is TRBJ1-2. CDR1 and CDR2 (germline): SGHRS, YFSETQ. The CDR3 is made up of 15 amino acids. The CDR3 reads CASSLEAGTKLGYTF.

The chain employs TRBV20-1 and TRBJ2-3; TCRdb's D gene call, TRBD2, goes unchecked for lack of DNA. This CDR3 contains 15 residues. CDR1 DFQATT and CDR2 SNEGSKA come from the germline V gene (reference sequence). CDR3: CSAREAGGLADTQYF.